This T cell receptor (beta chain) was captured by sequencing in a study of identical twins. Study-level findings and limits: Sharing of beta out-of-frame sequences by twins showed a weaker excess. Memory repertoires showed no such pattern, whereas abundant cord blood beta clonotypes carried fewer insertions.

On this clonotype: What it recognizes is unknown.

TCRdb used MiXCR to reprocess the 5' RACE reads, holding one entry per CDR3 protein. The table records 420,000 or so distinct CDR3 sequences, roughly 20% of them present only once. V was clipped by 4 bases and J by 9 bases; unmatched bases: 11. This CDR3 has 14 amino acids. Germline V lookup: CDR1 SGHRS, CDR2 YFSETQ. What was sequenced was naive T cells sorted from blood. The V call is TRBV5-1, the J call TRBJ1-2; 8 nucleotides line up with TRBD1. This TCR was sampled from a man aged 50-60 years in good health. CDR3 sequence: CASSPDRVGTRYTF. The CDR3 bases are TGCGCCAGCAGCCCGGACAGGGTGGGGACACGCTACACCTTC.